This T cell receptor (beta chain) is from a study of identical twins. The CDR3 spans 16 residues. The ends were cut back, 7 bases at V and 2 bases at J, with 19 bases in the middle. A note on this clonotype: The target antigen is unknown.

TCRdb used MiXCR to reprocess the 5' RACE reads, holding one entry per CDR3 protein. The table lists around 510,000 distinct CDR3 sequences, roughly an eighth of them singletons, with around 0.98% in the top ten. Whole-study findings and limits: Invariant populations such as MAIT and iNKT cells could partly muddle zero-insertion analyses. Those out-of-frame alpha sequences shared by twins showed an excess of low generation probability.

These records were also assigned to another study, of yellow fever vaccine responses in identical twins.

This receptor was identified in a woman between 18 and 30 years old in good health. The sequenced sample consisted of CD4+ T cells sorted from blood. The chain couples TRBV12-3 or TRBV12-4 to TRBJ2-3, with D perhaps matching TRBD2 (5 bases). CDR3 sequence (DNA): TGTGCCAGCAACCAAGGAGGAAGCGGATTCACAGATACGCAGTATTTT. This sequence encodes CASNQGGSGFTDTQYF.